Listed here is a single T cell receptor (beta chain). The specificity of this receptor is unknown. No much larger clone is present one base from it, and per-base qualities are unavailable. All of the isolated RNA was reverse transcribed with the High Capacity cDNA Reverse Transcription Kit, so expressed TCRB transcripts were sequenced. Naive, central memory and regulatory T cell samples underwent deep immunoSEQ sequencing, averaging roughly 3.3 million total reads per sample. Sorted cells were lysed in RLT buffer, and RNA was extracted using DNase-treated RNeasy Micro or Mini kits according to cell number. To prevent cross-contamination, each cell subset was processed individually, whereas patient and healthy donor samples were processed jointly. TCRB sequences were amplified from cDNA with the immunoSEQ multiplex PCR, producing 87-bp fragments spanning the CDR3 region. Sequencing of the amplicons was performed on the Illumina HiSeq platform. In the source study's methods: PCR bias was computationally corrected using synthetic template baselines, reads within Hamming distance 2 were collapsed, and singletons that could not be merged were discarded. By aligning reads against IMGT, V, D and J genes, CDR3 length, and insertions or deletions at six rearrangement sites were assigned. Within each subset, clonotype counts were normalized to the number of sorted cells before true diversity and Gini coefficients were calculated with the tcR R package. The overlap coefficient, calculated on TCRB nucleotide sequences, was used to quantify repertoire sharing. As a proxy for the pre-selection repertoire, out-of-frame TCRB sequences from naive cells were analyzed. The table was pulled from immuneACCESS by TCRdb, which kept in-frame rearrangements only. Such tables lose some clones; where checked, under half of the loss comes from unresolved V genes, and the rest has no known cause. Clone size and the V and J calls come from that table; the DNA yielded D and trimming. This sample holds hundreds of thousands of clones; 25% to 35% were observed only once. Of the sample, about 0.065% is held by the ten largest clones.

The entry originates in a study of beta chain features in type 1 diabetes (dated by TCRdb to the late 2010s). At the level of the whole study: Mean age, gender distribution, total cell number and subset yield did not differ between patients and healthy donors. A total of about 100,000,000 sorted cells were examined across all samples, and RNA yield correlated strongly with the number of cells per subset. In the study, TCRB repertoires of sorted circulating CD4+ T cell subsets from recently diagnosed type 1 diabetes patients were compared with those of matched healthy donors. Naive and central memory subsets were obtained from all 30 or so donors, but regulatory and stem cell-like memory subsets were isolated from only 8 patients and roughly eight healthy donors. Study-wide findings and limitations: Because cDNA was sequenced instead of genomic DNA, highly expressing activated cells could be over-represented, though the groups showed no difference in activation or CD3 levels. PCR might favor shorter templates, but patient and control samples were amplified and corrected together, so any skew would affect both groups equally. Naive, central memory and regulatory TCRB repertoires appeared to be more similar among patients than among healthy donors. Type 1 diabetes patients showed a moderate but significant shortening of TCRB CDR3 length in all four CD4+ subsets. Only small numbers of individuals were included in the HLA sub-analyses, which left unresolved whether HLA type had any influence on TCRB rearrangement. Fewer insertions and more nucleotide deletions at VDJ recombination sites were observed in patients with type 1 diabetes, implying thymic rearrangement abnormalities.

Relative to germline, V is 0 bases shorter and J is 3 bases shorter, with 4 bases between their ends. The germline V gene specifies SGHRS as CDR1 and YFSETQ as CDR2. Reading from cysteine to phenylalanine, the CDR3 counts 14 amino acids. The read is trimmed to its CDR3 DNA, 42 bases read in frame from base 1. A single peripheral blood draw of around 0.11 L on average was collected from each donor into heparinised tubes. Naive, central memory, regulatory and stem cell-like memory CD4+ T cells were sorted on a BD FACSAria II using a panel including CD45RO, CCR7, CD25, CD127, CD95 and CD27. Every sorted population had a purity above 95%. PBMCs were separated immediately by Lymphoprep density gradient centrifugation and were stained directly, without being cultured. To minimize batch effects, samples were stained and sorted in pairs, one healthy donor with one patient per experiment.

The sequence was collected from a man between 18 and 35 years old in good health. The sample taken for sequencing was naive CD4+ T cells from blood. In light of the paper, this sample's cell subset or site label describes: true naive CD4+ T cells. The chain is assembled from TRBV5-1 and TRBJ2-6; the D gene assignment is ambiguous. The encoded CDR3 is CASSLGGGANVLTF. The nucleotide sequence reads as follows: TGCGCCAGCAGCTTGGGAGGTGGGGCCAACGTCCTGACTTTC.